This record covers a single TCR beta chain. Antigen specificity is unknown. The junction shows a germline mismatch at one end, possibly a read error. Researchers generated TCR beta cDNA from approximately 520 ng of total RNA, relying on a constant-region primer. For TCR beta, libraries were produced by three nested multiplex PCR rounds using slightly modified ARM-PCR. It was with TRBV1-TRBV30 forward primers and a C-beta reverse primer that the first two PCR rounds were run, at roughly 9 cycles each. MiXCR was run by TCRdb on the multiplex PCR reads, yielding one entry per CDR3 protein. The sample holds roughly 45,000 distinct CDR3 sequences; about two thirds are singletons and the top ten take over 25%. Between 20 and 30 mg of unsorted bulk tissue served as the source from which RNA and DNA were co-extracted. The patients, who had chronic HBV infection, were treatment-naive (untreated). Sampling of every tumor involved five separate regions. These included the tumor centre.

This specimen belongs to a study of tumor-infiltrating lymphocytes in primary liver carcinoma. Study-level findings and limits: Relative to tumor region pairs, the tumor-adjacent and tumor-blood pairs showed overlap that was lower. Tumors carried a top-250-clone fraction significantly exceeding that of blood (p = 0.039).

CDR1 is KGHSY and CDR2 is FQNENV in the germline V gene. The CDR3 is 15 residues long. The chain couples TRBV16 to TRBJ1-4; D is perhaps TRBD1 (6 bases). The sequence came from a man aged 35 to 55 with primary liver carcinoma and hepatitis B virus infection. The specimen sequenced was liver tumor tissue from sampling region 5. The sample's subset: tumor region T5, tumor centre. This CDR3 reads CASNQSGATNEKLSF. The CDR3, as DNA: TGTGCCAGCAACCAATCGGGGGCAACTAATGAAAAACTGTCTTTT.